This TCR beta chain stems from a study of OX40 agonist ivuxolimab in advanced cancers. Background on the study: Around 40% of patients had received prior checkpoint inhibitor therapy. Overall study findings and caveats: The study observed clonal expansion of CD4+ and CD8+ blood T cells by week 6 at 0.1 to 3.0 mg/kg. Some nonresponders also had low normalized T-cell clonal expansion.

On cycle 4 day 1 and cycle 7 day 1, as well as at baseline, blood was sampled. In the case of this clone: Its antigen is undetermined.

CDR3 length: 15 amino acids. From germline, CDR1 is ENHRY and CDR2 SYGVKD. V gave up 3 bases and J gave up 6 bases; unmatched junction bases: 6. Sequencing used immunoSEQ multiplex PCR; TCRdb keeps in-frame clones, though not all of them. The sample has around 60,000 clones, approximately 78% seen once. The V call is TRBV10-3, the J call TRBJ2-1; TRBD2 matches 9 bases. This sample comprised CD4+ or CD8+ T cells sorted from blood, obtained in a trial of the OX40 agonist ivuxolimab. The TCR sequence derives from an adult with an advanced solid tumor such as melanoma, head and neck, liver or kidney cancer. In DNA form, the CDR3 reads TGTGCCATCAGTGACGAGACTAGCGGTTCCAATGAGCAGTTCTTC. Translated, it gives CAISDETSGSNEQFF.